This T cell receptor (beta chain) was profiled in a study of OX40 agonist ivuxolimab in advanced cancers. Background on the study: Ivuxolimab, an agonistic anti-OX40 (CD134) antibody, was given to patients. Participants could have had prior anti-PD-1, anti-PD-L1 or anti-CTLA-4 therapy, and roughly 39% had some. Cohort: 75% to 90% men, mean age around 60, aged roughly 23 to 79. Study-level findings and limits: Researchers report that CD8+ T cells had, on average, more expanded clones than CD4+.

A remark on this clone: Its antigen is still unknown.

Trimming shortened V by 5 bases and J by 2 bases, and 13 bases separated the two germline ends. CDR1 is SQVTM and CDR2 is ANQGSEA in the germline V gene. The CDR3 has 14 residues. Libraries were prepared by immunoSEQ multiplex PCR; TCRdb keeps only in-frame clonotypes and omits some of them. The data contain about 83,000 clones, 91% of them singletons. The chain employs TRBV29-1 and TRBJ2-1; no clear D gene. The clonotype originates from an adult with an advanced solid tumor such as melanoma, head and neck, liver or kidney cancer. The sample was CD4+ or CD8+ T cells sorted from blood, taken in a trial of the OX40 agonist ivuxolimab. The CDR3 spells CSVRLGVTYNEQFF. The CDR3 DNA follows: TGCAGCGTTCGATTAGGAGTAACCTACAATGAGCAGTTCTTC.